Listed here are 2 T cell receptor beta chains from one sample, sequenced in a study of patients and donors after allogeneic stem cell transplantation. In TCRdb, the RT-PCR reads were re-called with MiXCR into one record per CDR3 protein. The sample includes more than 150,000 distinct CDR3 sequences, roughly two fifths of them seen just once. Sequenced material: blood, either unsorted or a sorted T cell fraction (not recorded which). The receptor source for this set is a human donor who was either an allogeneic HSCT recipient or a stem cell or donor lymphocyte infusion donor (not recorded which). It is not recorded whose cells these are; they may come from a transplant donor.

The V and J genes are TRBV4-2 and TRBJ1-4; TRBD1 might be the D (5 bases). CDR3 size: 18 residues. Germline assignment: CDR1 LGHNA and CDR2 YNFKEQ. Trimming stripped 1 base from V and 8 bases from J, with 23 bases between. The CDR3 nucleotides are TGTGCCAGCAGCCAAGTAATAGCCCCGTACGCCAAGGGGGAAAAACTGTTTTTT. Its translation: CASSQVIAPYAKGEKLFF.

The V call is TRBV3-1, the J call TRBJ2-2; D gene unclear. The CDR3 loop spans 13 amino acids. From germline, CDR1 is LGHDT and CDR2 YNNKEL (reference sequence). Trimming took 6 bases from V and 3 from J, leaving 8 bases between them. CDR3 sequence (DNA): TGTGCCAGCAGAATTTCTTACACCGGGGAGCTGTTTTTT. Residues: CASRISYTGELFF.